Each of the 15 T cell receptor beta chains below was sequenced from the same sample in a study of blood T cell repertoires in COVID-19 (dated by TCRdb to the early 2020s). Library method: the immunoSEQ multiplex PCR assay. The table comes from immuneACCESS by way of TCRdb, which keeps in-frame sequences with V and J called. Part of the clones is missing from these tables; in studies checked, under half for an unresolved V gene and the rest for unknown reasons. The sample table contains roughly 220,000 clones; only one count was recorded for around nine tenths of them. More than 2.5% of the sample goes to the ten largest clones. The sample comprised peripheral blood. The receptor source for this set is a man aged 55 to 70 with acute or convalescent COVID-19.

This clone has only one observation. The chain recombines TRBV29-1 with TRBJ1-2, with D unresolved. The CDR3 length is 11 residues. Germline loops: CDR1 SQVTM, CDR2 ANQGSEA. The V and J ends lost 5 bases and 6 bases respectively, with 10 bases between them. As DNA, the CDR3 is TGCAGCGTTTGGTTGGCCCATGGCTACACCTTC. Translation: CSVWLAHGYTF.

V usage is TRBV7-2 and J usage is TRBJ2-7; 7 bases fit TRBD1. There are 16 residues in the CDR3. In germline, CDR1 is SGHTA, CDR2 FQGNSA. V gave up 5 bases and J gave up 2 bases; unmatched junction bases: 12. The CDR3 spells CASSVSGTVKAYEQYF. For the CDR3, the DNA is TGTGCCAGCAGCGTATCAGGGACAGTGAAAGCCTACGAGCAGTACTTC.

The chain uses TRBV5-1 and TRBJ1-3; D is undetermined. The CDR3 sequence is 14 residues long. Trimming shortened V by 3 bases and J by 3 bases, and 10 bases separated the two germline ends. The germline V gene has CDR1 SGHRS and CDR2 YFSETQ. The CDR3 loop is CASSSGDYGNTIYF. In nucleotides, the CDR3 is TGCGCCAGCAGCTCGGGAGATTATGGAAACACCATATATTTT.

This clone was observed a handful of times. The chain combines TRBV7-8 with TRBJ2-1; 8 nucleotides line up with TRBD1. The CDR3 consists of 15 residues. The V and J ends lost 7 bases and 5 bases, in that order; junction bases with no gene match: 10. Germline V gene sequence: CDR1 SGHVS, CDR2 FQNEAQ. CDR3 DNA: TGTGCCAGCACCATGGGACCGGACAGGGACAATGAGCAGTTCTTC. Translation gives CASTMGPDRDNEQFF.

The chain recombines TRBV6-6 with TRBJ1-3, with D possibly TRBD1 on 6 matching bases. Germline CDR1 and CDR2: MNHNY and SVGAGI (reference sequence). CDR3 length: 14 amino acids. Trimming left V 2 bases short and J 4 bases short, with 9 bases between. The CDR3 DNA sequence: TGTGCCAGCAGTTACGGGGACAAGGGAAACACCATATATTTT. Its translation: CASSYGDKGNTIYF.

This chain joins TRBV7-2 and TRBJ2-3, with TRBD2 matching 12 bases. Trimming cost V 1 base and J 4 bases; bases outside gene matches: 9. CDR1 is SGHTA, CDR2 FQGNSA, per germline. CDR3 length: 18 residues. The CDR3 sequence: CASSLVAASGGAADTQYF. The CDR3 nucleotides are TGTGCCAGCAGCTTAGTCGCGGCTAGCGGGGGGGCCGCAGATACGCAGTATTTT. Using reference TRBV7-2 and TRBJ2-3 for the parts outside the CDR3, the full variable domain is GAGVSQSPSNKVTEKGKDVELRCDPISGHTALYWYRQSLGQGLEFLIYFQGNSAPDKSGLPSDRFSAERTGGSVSTLTIQRTQQEDSAVYLCASSLVAASGGAADTQYFGPGTRLTVL.

The chain carries TRBV5-1 and TRBJ2-3; 14 positions match TRBD2. With 0 bases clipped from V and 4 bases from J, the junction kept 4 bases outside the gene matches. This CDR3 spans 17 amino acids. CDR1 and CDR2 from the germline V gene are SGHRS and YFSETQ. CDR3 residues: CASSLEGTSGGADTQYF. The CDR3 nucleotides read TGCGCCAGCAGCTTGGAAGGGACTAGCGGGGGCGCAGATACGCAGTATTTT.

This chain uses TRBV6-2 or TRBV6-3 with TRBJ2-1; 7 nucleotides match TRBD1. Germline values: CDR1 MNHEY, CDR2 SVGEGT. This CDR3 spans 15 amino acids. After removal of 5 bases from V and 6 bases from J, the junction contained 10 bases not matched to a gene. The CDR3 region is CASSTRTGLTNEQFF. As DNA, the CDR3 is TGTGCCAGCAGTACACGGACAGGTTTGACCAATGAGCAGTTCTTC.

The chain uses TRBV6-1 and TRBJ2-7; a weak D match, TRBD2 (6 bases). The CDR3 is 14 residues long. V was clipped by 3 bases and J by 7 bases, with 16 bases between them. From germline, CDR1 is MNHNS and CDR2 SASEGT. The CDR3 sequence: CASSDRRDSGEQYF. The CDR3 coding sequence is TGTGCCAGCAGTGACCGGCGCGACAGCGGGGAGCAGTACTTC.

This rearrangement joins TRBV21-1 to TRBJ2-5; TRBD1, as called in the table, went unchecked against the DNA. TRBV21-1 is assigned pseudogene status. This CDR3 is built from 18 residues. The CDR3 reads CASSKDFCLADTQETQYF. DNA for the CDR3: TGTGCCAGCAGCAAAGACTTCTGTCTGGCGGACACTCAAGAGACCCAGTACTTC.

The chain recombines TRBV7-8 with TRBJ2-2, with 8 bases identical to TRBD2. The CDR3 covers 17 residues. CDR1 is SGHVS and CDR2 is FQNEAQ in the germline V gene. Trimming took 8 bases from V and 1 from J; bases not matched to a gene: 12. The CDR3 DNA is TGTGCCAGCCGCCGGGGGCGGGGGGTGATGAACACCGGGGAGCTGTTTTTT. This sequence encodes CASRRGRGVMNTGELFF.

This clone was counted only a few times. In the same sample, other DNA sequences code for this CDR3. The V gene is TRBV25-1, the J gene TRBJ1-4, with 9 bases aligning to TRBD1. Germline lookup yields CDR1 MGHDK and CDR2 SYGVNS. The CDR3 contains 13 residues. With 4 bases clipped from V and 8 bases from J, the junction kept 2 bases outside the gene matches. The CDR3 region has the DNA TGTGCCAGCAGTGGGACAGGGGTAGAAAAACTGTTTTTT. Protein sequence: CASSGTGVEKLFF.

The chain recombines TRBV7-9 with TRBJ2-7; perhaps TRBD1 as D (7 bases). Germline values: CDR1 SEHNR, CDR2 FQNEAQ (reference sequence). The CDR3 runs to 16 residues. Trimming cost V 4 bases and J 2 bases, with 18 bases left between them. The CDR3 region has the DNA TGTGCCAGCAGCTCTAGCGCGAGACAGGGAGCCTACGAGCAGTACTTC. It specifies CASSSSARQGAYEQYF.

J is TRBJ1-6 and V is TRBV7-6; D may be TRBD1 (6 bases). Germline V gene sequence: CDR1 SGHVS, CDR2 FNYEAQ. The CDR3 has 15 amino acids. The germline V and J ends were trimmed by 2 bases and 9 bases, with 14 bases remaining between them. The DNA of the CDR3 is TGTGCCAGCAGCTTAAACGTCCAGGGGTTTTCACCCCTCCACTTT. Its protein product is CASSLNVQGFSPLHF. The whole variable domain, remainder taken from reference TRBV7-6 and TRBJ1-6, is GAGVSQSPRYKVTKRGQDVALRCDPISGHVSLYWYRQALGQGPEFLTYFNYEAQQDKSGLPNDRFSAERPEGSISTLTIQRTEQRDSAMYRCASSLNVQGFSPLHFGNGTRLTVT.

CDR3 in DNA: TGCAGTGCTAGTAAAGGGACTAGCGGGGGCTATGAGCAGTTCTTC. It specifies CSASKGTSGGYEQFF. The rearrangement uses TRBV20-1 and TRBJ2-1, with 14 nucleotides matching TRBD2. CDR3 length: 15 amino acids. V was clipped by 3 bases and J by 8 bases; unmatched bases: 6. CDR1 and CDR2 from the germline V gene are DFQATT and SNEGSKA (reference sequence).